The sequence of this T cell receptor beta chain was determined in a study of T-cell reconstitution after alpha-beta-depleted transplantation in children. This CDR3 comprises 15 residues. CDR1 DFQATT and CDR2 SNEGSKA come from the germline V gene (reference sequence). V was pared by 6 bases and J by 0 bases, with 14 bases between. Library preparation (for TCRbeta) was performed with unique molecular identifiers. TCRdb re-called the PCR reads with MiXCR, one entry per CDR3 protein. Among about 420,000 distinct CDR3 sequences listed, roughly 10% were seen once. This clonotype has only a few counts. The sequencing here drew on PBMCs from the stem cell graft donor, taken from the stem cell graft. This chain links TRBV20-1 with TRBJ2-2; D gene ambiguous. The clonotype was recovered from a human donor who donated a stem cell graft to a child with acute myeloid leukemia. The CDR3 region has the DNA TGCAGTGCCATCCCCGACGAAGCGAACACCGGGGAGCTGTTTTTT. Translating it yields CSAIPDEANTGELFF.